Listed below are T cell receptor beta chains from one sample, sequenced in a study of molecular identifiers for immune sequencing clone quantification. TCRdb re-called the PCR reads through MiXCR, storing one row per CDR3 protein. The sample records nearly 55,000 distinct CDR3 sequences, roughly a third being singletons. The specimen sequenced was naive CD8+ T cells from blood, with Jurkat cell RNA spiked in. These receptors came from a human donor in good health. Some libraries in this study had Jurkat cell RNA spiked in. Each CDR3 is given with its conserved first and last residue. Fields, in order: J gene, D gene, V gene, clone size, CDR3 DNA, CDR3 protein. D genes are given only for firm matches. The size entry is marked missing in some rows and otherwise reads once, few, many or a size class.

j_gene: TRBJ2-7
d_gene: NA
v_gene: TRBV5-4
abundance: NA
CDR3nt: TGTGCCAGCAGCCCCGGGACCAACTACGAGCAGTACTTC
CDR3aa: CASSPGTNYEQYF

j_gene: TRBJ2-2
d_gene: NA
v_gene: TRBV27
abundance: NA
CDR3nt: TGTGCCAGCAGGGGATTCCGGGAGCTGGTTTTT
CDR3aa: CASRGFRELVF

j_gene: TRBJ1-1
d_gene: NA
v_gene: TRBV5-6
abundance: NA
CDR3nt: TGTGCCAGCAGCTGGGGGACATTTGAAGATTACTTT
CDR3aa: CASSWGTFEDYF

j_gene: TRBJ2-5
d_gene: NA
v_gene: TRBV18
abundance: many
CDR3nt: TGTGCCAGCTCACCGGACCAAGAGACCCAGTACTTC
CDR3aa: CASSPDQETQYF

j_gene: TRBJ1-3
d_gene: NA
v_gene: TRBV5-1
abundance: many
CDR3nt: TGCGCCAGCAGAAGTGGAAACACCATATATTTT
CDR3aa: CASRSGNTIYF

j_gene: TRBJ2-1
d_gene: NA
v_gene: TRBV6-5
abundance: NA
CDR3nt: TGTGCCAGCAGTTACGGGACGCTCTTCGATGAGCAGTCCTTC
CDR3aa: CASSYGTLFDEQSF

j_gene: TRBJ2-4
d_gene: NA
v_gene: TRBV20-1
abundance: many
CDR3nt: TGCAGTGCTAAGGCGGGTGTAAACATTCAGTACTTC
CDR3aa: CSAKAGVNIQYF

j_gene: TRBJ2-1
d_gene: NA
v_gene: TRBV15
abundance: NA
CDR3nt: TGTGCCACCAGCAGAGAGGGGTCCGGGTTGGGCAATGAGCAGTTCTTC
CDR3aa: CATSREGSGLGNEQFF

j_gene: TRBJ2-1
d_gene: NA
v_gene: TRBV20-1
abundance: many
CDR3nt: TGCAGTGCTAGAGATACGGGCGCTGAGCAGTTCTTC
CDR3aa: CSARDTGAEQFF

j_gene: TRBJ2-3
d_gene: NA
v_gene: TRBV4-2
abundance: many
CDR3nt: TGTGCCAGCAGCCAAGATTTGGCGGGTCGTAGCACAGATACGCAGTATTTT
CDR3aa: CASSQDLAGRSTDTQYF

j_gene: TRBJ2-5
d_gene: TRBD1
v_gene: TRBV4-1
abundance: few
CDR3nt: TGCGCCAGCAGCCAACAGGGGGCCCAAGAGACCCAGTACTTC
CDR3aa: CASSQQGAQETQYF

j_gene: TRBJ2-2
d_gene: NA
v_gene: TRBV29-1
abundance: many
CDR3nt: TGCAGCGTTGAAGATTTTGACACCGGGGAGCTGTTTTTT
CDR3aa: CSVEDFDTGELFF

j_gene: TRBJ2-3
d_gene: NA
v_gene: TRBV28
abundance: NA
CDR3nt: TGTGCCAGCACCCCCCCGGCGGGGATTTCAGATACGCAGTATTTT
CDR3aa: CASTPPAGISDTQYF

j_gene: TRBJ2-2
d_gene: NA
v_gene: TRBV19
abundance: few
CDR3nt: TGTGCCACTCCCAGTGGTCCCGGGGAGCTGTTTTTT
CDR3aa: CATPSGPGELFF

j_gene: TRBJ2-5
d_gene: NA
v_gene: TRBV7-9
abundance: NA
CDR3nt: TGTGCCAGCAGAGCCGGGACAACCCAAGAGACCCAGTACTTC
CDR3aa: CASRAGTTQETQYF

j_gene: TRBJ2-1
d_gene: NA
v_gene: TRBV4-3
abundance: once
CDR3nt: TGCGCCAGCAGCCAAGATTGGTCGACCCAGTGGACCTACAATGAGCAGTTCTTC
CDR3aa: CASSQDWSTQWTYNEQFF

j_gene: TRBJ1-2
d_gene: NA
v_gene: TRBV6-6
abundance: NA
CDR3nt: TGTGCCAGCAGGAACTATGGCTACACCTTC
CDR3aa: CASRNYGYTF

j_gene: TRBJ1-4
d_gene: NA
v_gene: TRBV7-9
abundance: many
CDR3nt: TGTGCCAGCAGCTATCGGACAGCAACTAATGAAAAACTGTTTTTT
CDR3aa: CASSYRTATNEKLFF

j_gene: TRBJ1-1
d_gene: NA
v_gene: TRBV29-1
abundance: many
CDR3nt: TGCAGCGCCCGGGCCCCCATTGAAGCTTTCTTT
CDR3aa: CSARAPIEAFF

j_gene: TRBJ2-7
d_gene: NA
v_gene: TRBV6-2/TRBV6-3
abundance: many
CDR3nt: TGTGCCAGCAGTTGGGACTACGAGCAGTACTTC
CDR3aa: CASSWDYEQYF

j_gene: TRBJ2-7
d_gene: NA
v_gene: TRBV29-1
abundance: NA
CDR3nt: TGCAGCGTTGAAGAGGCACAGGGGGGGACCTACGTGCAGTACTTC
CDR3aa: CSVEEAQGGTYVQYF

j_gene: TRBJ2-5
d_gene: NA
v_gene: TRBV6-5
abundance: NA
CDR3nt: TGTGCCACCGCGGGGTCCTATTTGTCCGGGACAGAACAAGAGCCCCAGTACTTC
CDR3aa: CATAGSYLSGTEQEPQYF

j_gene: TRBJ1-1
d_gene: NA
v_gene: TRBV6-2/TRBV6-3
abundance: many
CDR3nt: TGTGCCAGCAGTTTATCAACGGAGGCTTTCTTT
CDR3aa: CASSLSTEAFF

j_gene: TRBJ2-5
d_gene: NA
v_gene: TRBV10-3
abundance: many
CDR3nt: TGTGCCATCAGTGATTTCGAAGAGACCCAGTACTTC
CDR3aa: CAISDFEETQYF

j_gene: TRBJ2-2
d_gene: TRBD2
v_gene: TRBV27
abundance: few
CDR3nt: TGTGCCAGCAGTACGGGAGGCGGGGAGCTGTTTTTT
CDR3aa: CASSTGGGELFF

j_gene: TRBJ2-5
d_gene: TRBD1
v_gene: TRBV7-9
abundance: NA
CDR3nt: TGTGCCAGCAGCGGAACCGGGACAGGCAAAAAAGAGCCCCAGTACTTC
CDR3aa: CASSGTGTGKKEPQYF

j_gene: TRBJ2-5
d_gene: TRBD2
v_gene: TRBV4-1
abundance: few
CDR3nt: TGCGCCAGCAGCCAAAAAGCGGGAGAATGGGAGACCCAGTACTTC
CDR3aa: CASSQKAGEWETQYF

j_gene: TRBJ2-7
d_gene: TRBD1
v_gene: TRBV4-3
abundance: NA
CDR3nt: TGCGCCAGCAGCCCACGGGACAGCTCCTACGAGCAGTACTTC
CDR3aa: CASSPRDSSYEQYF

j_gene: TRBJ2-3
d_gene: NA
v_gene: TRBV28
abundance: NA
CDR3nt: TGTGCCAGCAGTTTGGTAACAGAGTACACAGATACGCAGTATTTT
CDR3aa: CASSLVTEYTDTQYF

j_gene: TRBJ1-1
d_gene: NA
v_gene: TRBV28
abundance: NA
CDR3nt: TGTGCCAGCAGTTTACAGGGGTGGACTGAAGCTTTCTTT
CDR3aa: CASSLQGWTEAFF

j_gene: TRBJ1-5
d_gene: NA
v_gene: TRBV7-9
abundance: many
CDR3nt: TGTGCCAGCAGCCGAGTAGGGGGTAAAAATCAGCCCCAGCATTTT
CDR3aa: CASSRVGGKNQPQHF

j_gene: TRBJ2-7
d_gene: TRBD1
v_gene: TRBV9
abundance: NA
CDR3nt: TGTGCCAGCAGCGTAGGGGAGACAGGGTCCCACGAGCAGTACTTC
CDR3aa: CASSVGETGSHEQYF

j_gene: TRBJ1-5
d_gene: NA
v_gene: TRBV6-2/TRBV6-3
abundance: NA
CDR3nt: TGTGCCAGCAGACCGACAGTTCCGATAAATCAGCCCCAGCATTTT
CDR3aa: CASRPTVPINQPQHF

j_gene: TRBJ2-3
d_gene: TRBD2
v_gene: TRBV28
abundance: many
CDR3nt: TGTGCCAGCAGTTTATGGACTAGCGACGAGGGAACAGATACGCAGTATTTT
CDR3aa: CASSLWTSDEGTDTQYF

j_gene: TRBJ2-3
d_gene: NA
v_gene: TRBV28
abundance: NA
CDR3nt: TGTGCCAGCAGTTCGGGGGGCGCGGATACGCAGTATTTT
CDR3aa: CASSSGGADTQYF

j_gene: TRBJ2-3
d_gene: NA
v_gene: TRBV5-3
abundance: NA
CDR3nt: TGTGCCAGCAGTAAAGCCACTAGCATTACGCAGTATTTT
CDR3aa: CASSKATSITQYF

j_gene: TRBJ2-7
d_gene: NA
v_gene: TRBV5-6
abundance: many
CDR3nt: TGTGCCAGCAGCCTCGTGGTTAGCGGTTACGAGCAGTACTTC
CDR3aa: CASSLVVSGYEQYF

j_gene: TRBJ1-5
d_gene: NA
v_gene: TRBV5-6
abundance: many
CDR3nt: TGTGCCAGCAGCTTTCGTAATCAGCCCCAGCATTTT
CDR3aa: CASSFRNQPQHF

j_gene: TRBJ2-2
d_gene: NA
v_gene: TRBV29-1
abundance: many
CDR3nt: TGCAGCGTTGATCTCAGGGACACCGGGGAGCTGTTTTTT
CDR3aa: CSVDLRDTGELFF

j_gene: TRBJ1-5
d_gene: TRBD1
v_gene: TRBV6-2/TRBV6-3
abundance: NA
CDR3nt: TGTGCCAGCAGGGACAGGGGGCTAGGAGATGGCAATCAGCCCCAGCATTTT
CDR3aa: CASRDRGLGDGNQPQHF

j_gene: TRBJ2-5
d_gene: NA
v_gene: TRBV7-2
abundance: NA
CDR3nt: TGTGCCAGCAGTTATACGGAGACCCAGTACTTC
CDR3aa: CASSYTETQYF

j_gene: TRBJ1-2
d_gene: NA
v_gene: TRBV18
abundance: NA
CDR3nt: TGTGCCAGCTCACTTACAAGTAACTATGGCTACACCTTC
CDR3aa: CASSLTSNYGYTF

j_gene: TRBJ2-2
d_gene: NA
v_gene: TRBV13
abundance: few
CDR3nt: TGTGCCAGCAGCTTAGCAGGGATGGGAACCGGGGAGCTGTTTTTT
CDR3aa: CASSLAGMGTGELFF

j_gene: TRBJ2-7
d_gene: NA
v_gene: TRBV28
abundance: once
CDR3nt: TGTGCCAGCAGTCCTTTAGATGACTACGAGCAGTACTTC
CDR3aa: CASSPLDDYEQYF

j_gene: TRBJ1-3
d_gene: TRBD1
v_gene: TRBV9
abundance: many
CDR3nt: TGTGCCAGCAGCCCTGGACAGGGATTATCAAACACCATATATTTT
CDR3aa: CASSPGQGLSNTIYF

j_gene: TRBJ2-3
d_gene: NA
v_gene: TRBV4-2
abundance: NA
CDR3nt: TGTGCCAGCAGCCAAAGAAGGAGCACAGCTACGCAGTATTTT
CDR3aa: CASSQRRSTATQYF

j_gene: TRBJ2-5
d_gene: NA
v_gene: TRBV29-1
abundance: many
CDR3nt: TGCAGCGTTGAAGGGCCCATCAGTTTTGAGACCCAGTACTTC
CDR3aa: CSVEGPISFETQYF

j_gene: TRBJ2-7
d_gene: NA
v_gene: TRBV7-6
abundance: NA
CDR3nt: TGTGCCAGCAGCTTAGTTGGGGCAGAGTCCTACGAGCAGTACTTC
CDR3aa: CASSLVGAESYEQYF

j_gene: TRBJ1-2
d_gene: TRBD1
v_gene: TRBV7-8
abundance: few
CDR3nt: TGTGCCAGCAGCTCCCCGACAGGGGTTGACTATGGCTACACCTTC
CDR3aa: CASSSPTGVDYGYTF

j_gene: TRBJ2-2
d_gene: NA
v_gene: TRBV12-3/TRBV12-4
abundance: NA
CDR3nt: TGTGCCAGCAGCCCCTGGCACGGGGAGCTGTTTTTT
CDR3aa: CASSPWHGELFF

j_gene: TRBJ2-1
d_gene: NA
v_gene: TRBV12-3/TRBV12-4
abundance: NA
CDR3nt: TGTGCCAGCAGTTTGGGGGGATACTACAATGAGCAGTTCTTC
CDR3aa: CASSLGGYYNEQFF

j_gene: TRBJ2-1
d_gene: TRBD2
v_gene: TRBV11-2
abundance: few
CDR3nt: TGTGCCAGCAGCTTAGGACTAGCGTCCTACAATGAGCAGTTCTTC
CDR3aa: CASSLGLASYNEQFF

j_gene: TRBJ2-7
d_gene: NA
v_gene: TRBV7-9
abundance: NA
CDR3nt: TGTGCCAGCAGCTTTACCCCAGGAGCCTACGAGCAGTACTTC
CDR3aa: CASSFTPGAYEQYF